One sample yielded the 2 T cell receptor beta chains listed below, sequenced in a study of T cell repertoires in cytomegalovirus infection. The antigens these receptors bind are not known. TCRdb called the reads again in MiXCR, with one record for every CDR3 protein. The sample carries some 30,000 distinct CDR3 sequences, under 20% recorded once. The sequencing used CD8+ T cells from cultured PBMCs, collected from culture after CMV antigen stimulation. The receptor source for this set is a human donor in good health (CMV status not recorded). Some clones in this sample may be carry-over from other donors' samples.

This chain uses TRBV6-5 with TRBJ2-1; no clear D gene. The CDR3 loop spans 12 amino acids. V was cut by 5 bases and J by 10 bases, with 12 bases left in between. Germline-derived CDR1 and CDR2 are MNHEY and SVGAGI. For the CDR3, the DNA is TGTGCCAGCAGTATGGACCGCTTGGAGCAGTTCTTC. It encodes CASSMDRLEQFF.

This clonotype was observed a handful of times. The J gene is TRBJ2-7, the V gene TRBV9; 8 positions match TRBD2. In germline, CDR1 is SGDLS, CDR2 YYNGEE. The CDR3 is 15 amino acids. Germline trimming cut 3 bases from V and 0 bases from J; bases unmatched to any gene: 5. DNA for the CDR3: TGTGCCAGCAGCGCCTCGGGGGGGAGCTCCTACGAGCAGTACTTC. Encoded protein: CASSASGGSSYEQYF.